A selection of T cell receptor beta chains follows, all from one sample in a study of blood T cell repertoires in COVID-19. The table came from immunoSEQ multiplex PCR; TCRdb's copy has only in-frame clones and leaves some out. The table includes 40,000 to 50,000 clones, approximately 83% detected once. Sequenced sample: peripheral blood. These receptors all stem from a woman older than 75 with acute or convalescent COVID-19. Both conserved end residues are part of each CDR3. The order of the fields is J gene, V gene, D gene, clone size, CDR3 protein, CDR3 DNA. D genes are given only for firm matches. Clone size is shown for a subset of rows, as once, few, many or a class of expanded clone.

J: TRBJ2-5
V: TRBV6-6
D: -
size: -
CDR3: CASSYDSGWTQYF
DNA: TGTGCCAGCAGTTACGACTCCGGATGGACCCAGTACTTC

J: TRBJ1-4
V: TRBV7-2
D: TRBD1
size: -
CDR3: CASSLQTGRQGEKLFF
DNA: TGTGCCAGCAGTTTGCAGACAGGGCGCCAGGGTGAAAAACTGTTTTTT

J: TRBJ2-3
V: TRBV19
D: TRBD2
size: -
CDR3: CASSTSGGTDTQYF
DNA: TGTGCCAGTAGTACAAGCGGGGGCACAGATACGCAGTATTTT

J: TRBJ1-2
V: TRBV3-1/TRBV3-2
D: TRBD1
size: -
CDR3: CASRLTGGGGYTF
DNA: TGTGCCAGCAGGCTCACAGGGGGTGGAGGCTACACCTTC

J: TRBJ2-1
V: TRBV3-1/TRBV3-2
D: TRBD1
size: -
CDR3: CASSQRGGAGGNEQFF
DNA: TGTGCCAGCAGCCAAAGAGGGGGCGCAGGGGGCAATGAGCAGTTCTTC

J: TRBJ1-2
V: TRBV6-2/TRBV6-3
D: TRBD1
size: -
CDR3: CASSPHGQGADYGYTF
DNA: TGTGCCAGCAGCCCTCACGGACAGGGTGCCGACTATGGCTACACCTTC

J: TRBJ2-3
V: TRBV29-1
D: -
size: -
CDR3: CSATGQSSTDTQYF
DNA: TGCAGCGCCACTGGGCAAAGCAGCACAGATACGCAGTATTTT

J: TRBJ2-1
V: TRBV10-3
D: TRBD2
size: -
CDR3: CAIRATSGGAYEQFF
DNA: TGTGCCATCAGGGCCACTAGCGGGGGGGCGTATGAGCAGTTCTTC

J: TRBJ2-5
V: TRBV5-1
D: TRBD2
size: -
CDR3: CASTDSGGPQETQYF
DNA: TGCGCCAGCACGGATAGCGGGGGGCCCCAAGAGACCCAGTACTTC

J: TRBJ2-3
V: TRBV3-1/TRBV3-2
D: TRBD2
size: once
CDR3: CASSQDWGGGTDTQYF
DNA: TGTGCCAGCAGCCAAGATTGGGGAGGGGGCACAGATACGCAGTATTTT

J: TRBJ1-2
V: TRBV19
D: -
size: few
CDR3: CASSIEGTKGYGYTF
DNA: TGTGCCAGTAGTATAGAGGGGACAAAGGGCTATGGCTACACCTTC

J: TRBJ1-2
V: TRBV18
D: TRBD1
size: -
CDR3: CASSPGQGLGYGYTF
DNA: TGTGCCAGCTCACCAGGACAGGGTTTAGGCTATGGCTACACCTTC

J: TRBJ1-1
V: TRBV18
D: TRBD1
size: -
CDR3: CASSPQGDAEAFF
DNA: TGTGCCAGCTCACCTCAGGGGGACGCTGAAGCTTTCTTT

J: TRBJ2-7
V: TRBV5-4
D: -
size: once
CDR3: CASSLGGRRSSYEQYF
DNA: TGTGCCAGCAGCTTGGGGGGCAGGCGAAGTTCCTACGAGCAGTACTTC

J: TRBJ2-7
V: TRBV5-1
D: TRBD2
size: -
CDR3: CASSLSERGGSEQYF
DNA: TGCGCCAGCAGCTTGAGTGAGCGGGGGGGCAGCGAGCAGTACTTC

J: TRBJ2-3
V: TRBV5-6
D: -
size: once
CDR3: CASSFTTTDTQYF
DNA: TGTGCCAGCAGCTTCACTACCACAGATACGCAGTATTTT

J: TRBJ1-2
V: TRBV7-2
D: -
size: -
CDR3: CASSSLEGKYGYTF
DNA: TGTGCCAGCAGCTCCCTCGAGGGTAAATATGGCTACACCTTC

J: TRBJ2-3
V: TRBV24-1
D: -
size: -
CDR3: CATSVGATDTQYF
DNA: TGTGCCACCAGTGTGGGGGCCACAGATACGCAGTATTTT

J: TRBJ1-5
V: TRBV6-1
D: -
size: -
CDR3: CASSENNNQPQHF
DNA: TGTGCCAGCAGTGAGAACAATAATCAGCCCCAGCATTTT

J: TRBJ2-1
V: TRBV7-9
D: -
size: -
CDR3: CASSVRDEQFF
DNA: TGTGCCAGCAGCGTACGCGATGAGCAGTTCTTC

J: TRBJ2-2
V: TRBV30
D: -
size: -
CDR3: CAWDVQGHGELFF
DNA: TGTGCCTGGGACGTACAGGGTCACGGGGAGCTGTTTTTT

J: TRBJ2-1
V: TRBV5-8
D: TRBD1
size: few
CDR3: CASSYRGVSYNEQFF
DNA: TGTGCCAGCAGCTACAGGGGCGTATCCTACAATGAGCAGTTCTTC

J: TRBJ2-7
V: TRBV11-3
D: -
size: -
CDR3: CASSFTEESEQYF
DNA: TGTGCCAGCAGTTTCACCGAAGAGTCCGAGCAGTACTTC

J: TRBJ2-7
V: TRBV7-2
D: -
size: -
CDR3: CASSPGTGNYEQYF
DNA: TGTGCCAGCAGCCCGGGAACAGGGAACTACGAGCAGTACTTC

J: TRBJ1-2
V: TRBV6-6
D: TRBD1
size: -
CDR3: CASSLGQGGYTF
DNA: TGTGCCAGCAGTTTAGGACAGGGTGGCTACACCTTC

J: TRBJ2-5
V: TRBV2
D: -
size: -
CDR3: CASREETQYF
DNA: TGTGCCAGCCGGGAGGAGACCCAGTACTTC

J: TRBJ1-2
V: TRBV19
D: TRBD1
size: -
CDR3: CASSEGQVADHGYTF
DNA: TGTGCCAGTAGTGAAGGACAGGTGGCGGATCATGGCTACACCTTC

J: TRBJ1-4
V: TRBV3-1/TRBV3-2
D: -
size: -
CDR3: CASSTGGEKLFF
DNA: TGTGCCAGCAGTACCGGCGGCGAAAAACTGTTTTTT